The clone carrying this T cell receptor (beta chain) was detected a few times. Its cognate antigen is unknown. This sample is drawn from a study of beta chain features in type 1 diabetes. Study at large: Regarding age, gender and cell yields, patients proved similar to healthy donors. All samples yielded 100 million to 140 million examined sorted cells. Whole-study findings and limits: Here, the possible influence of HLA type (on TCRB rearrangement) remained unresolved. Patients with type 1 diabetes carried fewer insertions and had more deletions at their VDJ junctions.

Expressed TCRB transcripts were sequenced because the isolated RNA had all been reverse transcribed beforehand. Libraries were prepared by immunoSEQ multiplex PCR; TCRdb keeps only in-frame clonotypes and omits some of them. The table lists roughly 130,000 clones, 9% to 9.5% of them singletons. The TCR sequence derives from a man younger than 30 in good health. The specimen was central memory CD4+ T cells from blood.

CDR3: CASSPGRLAGRRHEQFF. The CDR3 bases are TGTGCCAGCAGCCCTGGTCGACTAGCGGGGAGGCGGCATGAGCAGTTCTTC. The chain combines TRBV7-8 with TRBJ2-1; TRBD2 agrees at 11 bases. V shed 5 bases and J 8 bases; nucleotides not matched to a gene: 14. Germline values: CDR1 SGHVS, CDR2 FQNEAQ. This CDR3 has 17 residues.